This entry is about one T cell receptor beta chain. These data originate in a study of blood T cell repertoires in COVID-19. In the study overall: Samples came from the United States, Italy and Spain, spanning acute and convalescent COVID-19. Sample material is recorded as cDNA or gDNA derived from T cells, B-cell-depleted T cells, or PBMCs.

Study processing details: Amplification of reference gene primers was used by the study to estimate nucleated cell counts. Data came from immunoSEQ multiplex PCR; TCRdb stores just in-frame clones and leaves some out. V and J calls and clone size come straight from that table; D and trimming were deduced from the DNA. The data show about 120,000 clones, 75% to 90% seen once. This CDR3 is built from 15 residues. The germline V gene has CDR1 LGHNA and CDR2 YSLEER. The V and J ends lost 3 bases and 4 bases, in that order; junction bases with no gene match: 5. The sequence derives from a human donor with acute or convalescent COVID-19. The donor label of this sample is uncertain. The specimen was peripheral blood. The chain couples TRBV4-3 to TRBJ2-3; TRBD2 matches at 9 bases. The CDR3 DNA reads TGCGCCAGCAGCCATGGGACTAGCCGATCAGATACGCAGTATTTT. It translates to CASSHGTSRSDTQYF.